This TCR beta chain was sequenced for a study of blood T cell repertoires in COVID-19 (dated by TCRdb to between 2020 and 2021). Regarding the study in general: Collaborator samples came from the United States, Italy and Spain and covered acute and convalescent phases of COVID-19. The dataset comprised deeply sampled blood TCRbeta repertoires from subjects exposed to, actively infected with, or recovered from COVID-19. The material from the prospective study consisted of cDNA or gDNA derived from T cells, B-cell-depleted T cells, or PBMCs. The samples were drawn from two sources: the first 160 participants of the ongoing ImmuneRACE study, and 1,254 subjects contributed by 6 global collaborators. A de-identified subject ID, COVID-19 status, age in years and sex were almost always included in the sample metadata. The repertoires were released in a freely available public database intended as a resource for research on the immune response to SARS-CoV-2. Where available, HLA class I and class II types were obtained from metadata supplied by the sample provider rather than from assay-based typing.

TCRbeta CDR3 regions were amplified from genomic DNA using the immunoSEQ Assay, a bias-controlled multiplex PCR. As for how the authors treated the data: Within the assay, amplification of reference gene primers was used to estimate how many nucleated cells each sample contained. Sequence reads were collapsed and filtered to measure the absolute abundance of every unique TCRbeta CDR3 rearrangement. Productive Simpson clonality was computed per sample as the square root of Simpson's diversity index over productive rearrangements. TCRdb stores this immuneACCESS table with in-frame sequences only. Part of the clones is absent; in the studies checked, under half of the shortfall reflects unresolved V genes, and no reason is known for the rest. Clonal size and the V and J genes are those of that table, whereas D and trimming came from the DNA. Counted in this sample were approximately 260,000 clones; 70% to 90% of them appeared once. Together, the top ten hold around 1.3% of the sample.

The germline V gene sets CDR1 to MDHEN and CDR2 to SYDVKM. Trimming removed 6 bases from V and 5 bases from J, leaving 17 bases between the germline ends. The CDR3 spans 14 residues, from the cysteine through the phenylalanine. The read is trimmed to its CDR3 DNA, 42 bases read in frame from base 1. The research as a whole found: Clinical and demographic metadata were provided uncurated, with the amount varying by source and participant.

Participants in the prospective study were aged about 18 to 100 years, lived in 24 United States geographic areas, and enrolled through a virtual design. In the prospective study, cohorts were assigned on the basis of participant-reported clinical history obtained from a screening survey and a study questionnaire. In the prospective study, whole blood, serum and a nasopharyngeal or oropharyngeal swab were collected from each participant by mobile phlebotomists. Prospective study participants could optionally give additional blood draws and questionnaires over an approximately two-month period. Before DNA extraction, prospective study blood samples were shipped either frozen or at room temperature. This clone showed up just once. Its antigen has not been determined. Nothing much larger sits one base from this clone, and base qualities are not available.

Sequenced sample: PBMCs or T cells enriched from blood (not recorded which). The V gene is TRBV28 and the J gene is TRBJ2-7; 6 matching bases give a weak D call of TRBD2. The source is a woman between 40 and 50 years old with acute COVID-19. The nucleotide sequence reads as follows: TGTGCCAGCAGCCGCCCTCAGGGACTCGACGAGCAGTACTTC. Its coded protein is CASSRPQGLDEQYF.